This T cell receptor (beta chain) was documented in a study of T cells in Graves' hyperthyroidism and ophthalmopathy. Pregnant or lactating patients were excluded, as were those with uncontrolled infection or other autoimmune disease. CDR1 is GTSNPN and CDR2 is SVGIG in the germline V gene (reference sequence). V was clipped by 0 bases and J by 6 bases, with 11 bases between them. The CDR3 has 13 residues. There were TCR beta CDR3 regions amplified from RNA transcripts. HTBI primers were employed in a first-round RT-PCR of the TCR CDR3. MiXCR was run by TCRdb on the multiplex PCR reads, yielding one entry per CDR3 protein. Among fewer than 600,000 distinct CDR3 sequences, roughly an eighth were seen once, and the ten largest hold less than 20%.

The material sequenced was blood. V usage is TRBV30 and J usage is TRBJ1-1; D is uncertain. This receptor was identified in a woman in her late teens or twenties with Graves' hyperthyroidism. The CDR3 nucleotides are TGTGCCTGGAGTGTTTCCCTTTCTGCTGAAGCTTTCTTT. Translated, it gives CAWSVSLSAEAFF.